The 31 T cell receptor beta chains listed next were all sequenced from one sample in a study of blood T cell repertoires in COVID-19. Profiled with immunoSEQ multiplex PCR; TCRdb holds only in-frame clones, not every one. The table records about 210,000 clones, roughly nine tenths of them present only once. The sequencing input was PBMCs or T cells enriched from blood (not recorded which). Receptor source: a woman aged 18-29 years who had recovered from COVID-19.

This chain connects TRBV2 to TRBJ2-1; no firm D call. The germline CDR1 and CDR2 sequences are SNHLY and FYNNEI. V lost 8 bases to trimming and J lost 4 bases, with 18 bases between them. The CDR3 consists of 15 residues. The CDR3 nucleotides read TGTGCCAGCCGCGACCCCCTTACAGCTTACAATGAGCAGTTCTTC. Protein sequence: CASRDPLTAYNEQFF. Complete variable domain (other parts from reference TRBV2 and TRBJ2-1): EPEVTQTPSHQVTQMGQEVILRCVPISNHLYFYWYRQILGQKVEFLVSFYNNEISEKSEIFDDQFSVERPDGSNFTLKIRSTKLEDSAMYFCASRDPLTAYNEQFFGPGTRLTVL.

The chain has TRBV5-4 and TRBJ1-1; D is unresolved. The CDR3 runs 17 residues. V dropped 0 bases and J dropped 4 bases, with 19 bases sitting between them. Looked up from germline, CDR1 is SGHNT and CDR2 is YYREEE (reference sequence). The CDR3: CASSLEGMMGSFTEAFF. The DNA of the CDR3 is TGTGCCAGCAGCTTGGAGGGCATGATGGGGAGTTTCACTGAAGCTTTCTTT.

Only one count was recorded for this clone. The gene calls are TRBV6-4 and TRBJ1-1; tentative D call: TRBD1 (6 bases). Germline loops: CDR1 MRHNA, CDR2 SNTAGT. This CDR3 has 15 residues. Trimming stripped 7 bases from V and 2 bases from J, with 17 bases between. Here the CDR3 DNA reads TGTGCCAGCAAATCAGGGGACAACCGAAACACTGAAGCTTTCTTT. It specifies CASKSGDNRNTEAFF.

The rearrangement links TRBV2 to TRBJ2-5; 15 positions match TRBD2. The germline V gene encodes CDR1 SNHLY and CDR2 FYNNEI. The CDR3 covers 15 residues. Trimming removed 5 bases from V and 6 bases from J; junction bases left unmatched: 4. CDR3 sequence (DNA): TGTGCCAGCAGTCCCGGGACTAGCGGGAGGCAGACCCAGTACTTC. Protein sequence: CASSPGTSGRQTQYF.

CDR3 protein: CASSLGSDYSNQPQHF. CDR3 in DNA: TGTGCCAGCAGCCTAGGCAGCGATTATAGCAATCAGCCCCAGCATTTT. The chain has TRBV5-6 and TRBJ1-5; D is undetermined. CDR1 is SGHDT and CDR2 is YYEEEE in the germline V gene. V was cut by 4 bases and J by 0 bases, with 14 bases left in between. CDR3 length: 16 residues.

The genes are TRBV5-6 and TRBJ2-1; 7 positions match TRBD1. CDR1 is SGHDT and CDR2 is YYEEEE in the germline V gene. CDR3 length: 14 amino acids. V trimming: 4 bases; J trimming: 10 bases; junction bases outside the gene matches: 11. Written as DNA, the CDR3 is TGTGCCAGCAGCATACGACAGGGCGAGGGGGAGCAGTTCTTC. It yields the protein CASSIRQGEGEQFF.

The chain couples TRBV6-1 to TRBJ1-2, with D possibly TRBD1 on 5 matching bases. Deletions cut 2 bases from V and 2 bases from J, with 12 bases between. This CDR3 is built from 15 residues. The germline CDR1 and CDR2 sequences are MNHNS and SASEGT. DNA of the CDR3: TGTGCCAGCAGTGAACAGGCAGGGTGGAACTATGGCTACACCTTC. It specifies CASSEQAGWNYGYTF.

This chain links TRBV5-1 with TRBJ1-3; a possible D gene is TRBD1 (6 bases). The germline V and J ends were trimmed by 4 bases and 4 bases, with 18 bases remaining between them. CDR3 length equals 16 residues. The germline gives CDR1 SGHRS, CDR2 YFSETQ. The CDR3: CASSPQGSPKGNTIYF. The CDR3 DNA reads TGCGCCAGCAGCCCTCAGGGGTCTCCTAAAGGAAACACCATATATTTT.

J is TRBJ1-5 and V is TRBV2; D may be TRBD1 (5 bases). The germline CDR1 and CDR2 sequences are SNHLY and FYNNEI. V was shortened by 7 bases and J by 3 bases, with 16 bases between the two germline ends. This CDR3 spans 15 amino acids. CDR3 residues: CASTRRGLDNQPQHF. In DNA, the CDR3 is TGTGCCAGCACCCGGCGGGGACTGGACAATCAGCCCCAGCATTTT.

This chain connects TRBV9 to TRBJ2-3, with 9 nucleotides matching TRBD1. In germline, CDR1 is SGDLS, CDR2 YYNGEE. J was trimmed by 1 base and V by 4 bases; bases with no gene match: 4. The CDR3 has 15 residues. CDR3 residues: CASSFRDRGTDTQYF. CDR3 DNA sequence: TGTGCCAGCAGCTTCCGGGACAGGGGCACAGATACGCAGTATTTT.

The gene calls are TRBV3-1 (or the pseudogene TRBV3-2) and TRBJ2-7; 12 positions agree with TRBD2. CDR1 is LGHDT, CDR2 YNNKEL, per germline (reference sequence). The V segment lost 4 bases and the J segment 4 bases; nucleotides outside the gene matches: 11. This CDR3 region has 17 residues. CDR3 region: CASSRAPGLAGKYEQYF. CDR3 coding DNA: TGTGCCAGCAGCCGAGCCCCCGGACTAGCGGGGAAGTACGAGCAGTACTTC.

The chain recombines TRBV5-1 with TRBJ1-2; 9 positions agree with TRBD1. With V trimmed by 4 bases and J by 4 bases, 5 bases remained unmatched. The germline V gene encodes CDR1 SGHRS and CDR2 YFSETQ. This CDR3 comprises 14 residues. CDR3 amino acids: CASSLGQGPYGYTF. DNA for the CDR3: TGCGCCAGCAGCCTCGGACAGGGGCCCTATGGCTACACCTTC.

The chain uses TRBV29-1 and TRBJ2-4, with 7 bases matching TRBD2. The V and J ends lost 7 bases and 3 bases, in that order; junction bases with no gene match: 6. The germline gives CDR1 SQVTM, CDR2 ANQGSEA. This CDR3 comprises 13 residues. The CDR3 loop reads CSGGRLNKNIQYF. CDR3 nucleotide sequence: TGCAGCGGCGGGAGATTGAACAAAAACATTCAGTACTTC.

The CDR3: CATSEGTGPTNEKLFF. CDR3 nucleotide sequence: TGTGCCACCAGTGAAGGGACAGGGCCAACTAATGAAAAACTGTTTTTT. V is TRBV24-1 and J is TRBJ1-4; 9 nucleotides match TRBD1. The CDR3 extends over 16 amino acids. Germline trimming cut 4 bases from V and 0 bases from J; bases unmatched to any gene: 2. Germline V gene sequence: CDR1 KGHDR, CDR2 SFDVKD.

The chain carries TRBV24-1 and TRBJ1-2, with 10 bases lining up with TRBD1. The CDR3 covers 16 residues. From germline, CDR1 is KGHDR and CDR2 SFDVKD. Trimming at V came to 7 bases and at J to 7 bases, leaving 14 bases not matched to a gene. CDR3 sequence: CATRTHERQGAVGYTF. In DNA form, the CDR3 reads TGTGCCACCAGGACCCACGAGCGACAGGGGGCTGTTGGCTACACCTTC.

This sequence joins TRBV3-1 (or the pseudogene TRBV3-2) and TRBJ2-1; 11 bases agree with TRBD2. With 1 base clipped from V and 5 bases from J, the junction kept 16 bases outside the gene matches. The CDR3 runs to 20 residues. Germline CDR1 is LGHDT and CDR2 is YNNKEL (reference sequence). The CDR3 here is CASSQVVAGGPTPGDNEQFF. CDR3 bases: TGTGCCAGCAGCCAAGTGGTAGCGGGGGGGCCCACCCCCGGAGACAATGAGCAGTTCTTC.

The rearrangement links TRBV7-2 to TRBJ2-3; 10 positions agree with TRBD2. Trimming cost V 5 bases and J 8 bases; bases outside gene matches: 10. This CDR3 has 15 residues. Germline CDR1 and CDR2: SGHTA and FQGNSA. Written as DNA, the CDR3 is TGTGCCAGCAGCGGGGCCCTAGCGGGAGCCGGTACGCAGTATTTT. Its translation is CASSGALAGAGTQYF.

This clone was counted many times. The chain links TRBV6-5 to TRBJ1-5, with D possibly matching TRBD1 (5 bases). CDR3 size: 15 residues. V gave up 6 bases and J gave up 4 bases, with 16 bases separating them. Germline CDR1 and CDR2: MNHEY and SVGAGI. The CDR3 DNA follows: TGTGCCAGCAGGGTGCAGGCAAGGGGAAATCAGCCCCAGCATTTT. It yields the protein CASRVQARGNQPQHF.

J is TRBJ2-2 and V is TRBV5-4; 10 nucleotides agree with TRBD1. The CDR3 spans 17 residues. With 0 bases clipped from V and 4 bases from J, the junction kept 6 bases outside the gene matches. Germline values: CDR1 SGHNT, CDR2 YYREEE (reference sequence). The CDR3 nucleotides are TGTGCCAGCAGCTTGGCCGGGGGACAGGGGTTCACCGGGGAGCTGTTTTTT. It specifies CASSLAGGQGFTGELFF.

J is TRBJ2-3 and V is TRBV6-5, with no clear D. Germline loops: CDR1 MNHEY, CDR2 SVGAGI. The CDR3 has 13 residues. Trimming removed 6 bases at V and 3 bases at J, with 10 bases between. CDR3 DNA: TGTGCCAGCAGGCGTCTAGGTACAGATACGCAGTATTTT. The encoded protein is CASRRLGTDTQYF.

This clone was found once. The V call is TRBV27, the J call TRBJ2-2; TRBD2 matches at 12 bases. Trimming cost V 5 bases and J 5 bases; bases outside gene matches: 3. CDR3 length: 15 amino acids. Germline-derived CDR1 and CDR2 are MNHEY and SMNVEV (reference sequence). CDR3 in DNA: TGTGCCAGCAGTCTAGCGGGGGGGCGAACCGGGGAGCTGTTTTTT. It specifies CASSLAGGRTGELFF.

This chain connects TRBV5-4 to TRBJ2-5; D is unclear. V lost 4 bases and J lost 4, with 17 bases in between. In germline, CDR1 is SGHNT, CDR2 YYREEE (reference sequence). CDR3 size: 15 residues. In DNA, the CDR3 is TGTGCCAGCAGCCCCCTAGGCGGTCGAGGAGAGACCCAGTACTTC. Translated: CASSPLGGRGETQYF.

This clone was detected only once. The chain links TRBV7-9 to TRBJ2-7, with 8 bases aligning to TRBD1. Losses at the gene ends were 1 base for V and 2 bases for J; bases not matched to a gene: 4. CDR3 length: 15 amino acids. CDR1 is SEHNR and CDR2 is FQNEAQ in the germline V gene (reference sequence). The CDR3 loop reads CASSLVDRETYEQYF. DNA of the CDR3: TGTGCCAGCAGCTTAGTGGACAGGGAGACCTACGAGCAGTACTTC.

V usage is TRBV4-1 and J usage is TRBJ2-1, with TRBD1 as a possible D gene (5 bases). Germline CDR1 reads MGHRA; CDR2 reads YSYEKL. The V end was cut by 4 bases, the J end by 13 bases, with 23 bases between. The CDR3 contains 15 residues. The CDR3 here is CASSPKHLTATAQFF. The CDR3 DNA sequence: TGCGCCAGCAGCCCCAAACATTTGACCGCGACAGCTCAGTTCTTC.

CDR3 residues: CASTPWNGGSGEQYF. In DNA, the CDR3 is TGTGCCAGCACCCCCTGGAATGGGGGGAGTGGCGAGCAGTACTTC. V gene TRBV6-2 or TRBV6-3 combines with J gene TRBJ2-7; possibly TRBD2 for D (6 bases). The CDR3 spans 15 residues. V lost 7 bases and J lost 6, with 22 bases in between. CDR1 is MNHEY, CDR2 SVGEGT, per germline.

This chain uses TRBV27 with TRBJ1-4; TRBD1 aligns across 9 bases. Germline V lookup: CDR1 MNHEY, CDR2 SMNVEV (reference sequence). The CDR3 spans 16 residues. Germline trimming cut 4 bases from V and 8 bases from J; bases unmatched to any gene: 11. CDR3 amino acids: CASSSRPDRGNEKLFF. CDR3 in DNA: TGTGCCAGCAGTTCTCGACCGGACAGGGGAAACGAAAAACTGTTTTTT. Supplemented by reference TRBV27 and TRBJ1-4, the full variable domain reads EAQVTQNPRYLITVTGKKLTVTCSQNMNHEYMSWYRQDPGLGLRQIYYSMNVEVTDKGDVPEGYKVSRKEKRNFPLILESPSPNQTSLYFCASSSRPDRGNEKLFFGSGTQLSVL.

This rearrangement joins TRBV19 to TRBJ1-1; D gene unclear. The CDR3 is made up of 13 amino acids. In germline, CDR1 is LNHDA, CDR2 SQIVND (reference sequence). With 6 bases removed from V and 0 bases from J, the gap between germline ends came to 8 bases. The CDR3 here is CASSSYLNTEAFF. The CDR3 nucleotides are TGTGCCAGTAGCAGTTACCTGAACACTGAAGCTTTCTTT.

This clone was recorded only once. This chain uses TRBV6-5 with TRBJ2-2; D uncertain. Germline V CDR1 and CDR2: MNHEY, SVGAGI. This CDR3 is built from 10 residues. Trimming took off 8 bases at V and 6 bases at J, with 4 bases between the two ends. CDR3: CASESGELFF. The DNA of the CDR3 is TGTGCCAGCGAGTCCGGGGAGCTGTTTTTT.

The chain joins TRBV5-1 to TRBJ1-1; 8 positions agree with TRBD1. The CDR3 contains 17 residues. The junction had 8 bases not matched to a gene; V was cut back by 1 base and J by 0 bases. Germline-derived CDR1 and CDR2 are SGHRS and YFSETQ. CDR3 protein: CASSLQGARVMNTEAFF. Written as DNA, the CDR3 is TGCGCCAGCAGCTTGCAGGGGGCGCGAGTCATGAACACTGAAGCTTTCTTT.

The V and J genes are TRBV10-3 and TRBJ1-5; D remains unclear. V dropped 5 bases and J dropped 0 bases, with 8 bases sitting between them. The CDR3 is made up of 14 amino acids. The V gene's germline CDR1 is ENHRY and CDR2 SYGVKD. CDR3 in DNA: TGTGCCATCAGTCCCAGCGATAGCAATCAGCCCCAGCATTTT. This gives the protein CAISPSDSNQPQHF.

This chain uses TRBV7-2 with TRBJ2-2, with 7 bases lining up with TRBD1. This CDR3 has 15 amino acids. With 4 bases clipped from V and 3 bases from J, the junction kept 5 bases outside the gene matches. Per germline, CDR1 SGHTA and CDR2 FQGNSA. DNA for the CDR3: TGTGCCAGCAGCTCCTCGGGACAGTACACCGGGGAGCTGTTTTTT. It yields the protein CASSSSGQYTGELFF.